This T cell receptor (beta chain) was recorded in a study of immune characterization of retroperitoneal liposarcoma. V was pared by 0 bases and J by 5 bases, with 12 bases between. This CDR3 has 15 residues. Germline V lookup: CDR1 SGDLS, CDR2 YYNGEE. TCRdb re-called the PCR reads through MiXCR, storing one row per CDR3 protein. The table lists some 7,700 distinct CDR3 sequences, 25% to 35% of them singletons. The genes are TRBV9 and TRBJ2-1, with D maybe TRBD2 (6 bases). The sample consisted of blood. The source of this sequence is a male donor with retroperitoneal liposarcoma. CDR3 residues: CASSVEEGRHNEQFF. The DNA for the CDR3 is TGTGCCAGCAGCGTAGAGGAGGGCCGTCACAATGAGCAGTTCTTC.